The 30 T cell receptor beta chains below come from one sample, sequenced in a study of T cell responses to AZD1222 COVID-19 vaccine. Assay: immunoSEQ multiplex PCR; the TCRdb copy retains only in-frame clones and omits some. The table has about 110,000 clones, 86% seen once; the top ten hold 2.5% to 4%. The material was peripheral blood, obtained on day 0 of AZD1222 vaccination. These receptor sequences come from an adult in good health.

V usage is TRBV19 and J usage is TRBJ1-1; no clear D gene. V was cut by 10 bases and J by 8 bases, with 23 bases left in between. The germline V gene has CDR1 LNHDA and CDR2 SQIVND (reference sequence). The CDR3 runs to 14 residues. This chain's CDR3 is CATQIAGKVKEAFF. In DNA form, the CDR3 reads TGTGCCACCCAGATAGCGGGAAAGGTGAAAGAAGCTTTCTTT.

The rearrangement links TRBV5-1 to TRBJ2-3; 7 bases align to TRBD1. Trimming removed 2 bases from V and 0 bases from J; junction bases left unmatched: 3. From germline, CDR1 is SGHRS and CDR2 YFSETQ. This CDR3 spans 15 amino acids. CDR3: CASSFTGASTDTQYF. The CDR3 region has the DNA TGCGCCAGCAGCTTTACAGGGGCCAGCACAGATACGCAGTATTTT.

V usage is TRBV14 and J usage is TRBJ2-7; D is unclear. From germline, CDR1 is SGHDN and CDR2 FVKESK. The germline V and J ends were trimmed by 0 bases and 3 bases, with 9 bases remaining between them. CDR3 length: 14 residues. The CDR3 DNA reads TGTGCCAGCAGCCAAGATGTAGGCGGCTACGAGCAGTACTTC. The encoded protein is CASSQDVGGYEQYF.

J is TRBJ1-1 and V is TRBV14; TRBD1 agrees at 7 bases. CDR1 SGHDN and CDR2 FVKESK come from the germline V gene. The CDR3 totals 17 residues. V lost 7 bases, J lost 0 bases, and 14 bases stayed unmatched. CDR3 nucleotide sequence: TGTGCCAGCACCGCTCTTTTGGGACAGACCATGAACACTGAAGCTTTCTTT. It specifies CASTALLGQTMNTEAFF.

The chain is built from TRBV9 and TRBJ1-1, with 8 positions matching TRBD1. V lost 1 base and J lost 0; bases outside the gene matches: 2. The CDR3 has 15 amino acids. Germline V gene sequence: CDR1 SGDLS, CDR2 YYNGEE. The CDR3 DNA follows: TGTGCCAGCAGCGTACAGGGGGCTGTGAACACTGAAGCTTTCTTT. Protein: CASSVQGAVNTEAFF.

The chain links TRBV5-1 to TRBJ1-1; D ambiguous. The CDR3 is made up of 12 amino acids. Deletions cut 5 bases from V and 0 bases from J, with 5 bases between. Germline CDR1 and CDR2: SGHRS and YFSETQ. The CDR3 here is CASREVNTEAFF. CDR3 coding DNA: TGCGCCAGCAGGGAGGTGAACACTGAAGCTTTCTTT.

This chain connects TRBV19 to TRBJ2-7; D is perhaps TRBD1 (6 bases). This CDR3 is 15 amino acids long. Trimming shortened V by 3 bases and J by 1 base, and 13 bases separated the two germline ends. CDR1 and CDR2 from the germline V gene are LNHDA and SQIVND (reference sequence). The CDR3 protein is CASSIAGVESYEQYF. The CDR3 coding sequence is TGTGCCAGTAGTATCGCAGGGGTTGAATCCTACGAGCAGTACTTC.

This clone came up once. The chain recombines TRBV6-2 or TRBV6-3 with TRBJ2-5, with TRBD1 as a possible D gene (6 bases). The germline V gene encodes CDR1 MNHEY and CDR2 SVGEGT. The CDR3 has 15 residues. The germline V and J ends were trimmed by 5 bases and 2 bases, with 15 bases remaining between them. The CDR3 DNA reads TGTGCCAGCAGTACCTCCAGGGGTATGCAAGAGACCCAGTACTTC. Amino acid sequence: CASSTSRGMQETQYF.

The chain couples TRBV28 to TRBJ1-4; perhaps TRBD1 as D (5 bases). This CDR3 is 15 amino acids long. The germline gives CDR1 MDHEN, CDR2 SYDVKM. Trimming stripped 6 bases from V and 8 bases from J, with 19 bases between. CDR3: CASSSTGGVQEKLFF. The CDR3 DNA is TGTGCCAGCAGCTCTACAGGAGGAGTTCAGGAAAAACTGTTTTTT. The entire variable domain, with the rest obtained from reference TRBV28 and TRBJ1-4, is as follows: DVKVTQSSRYLVKRTGEKVFLECVQDMDHENMFWYRQDPGLGLRLIYFSYDVKMKEKGDIPEGYSVSREKKERFSLILESASTNQTSMYLCASSSTGGVQEKLFFGSGTQLSVL.

This clone was recorded once. V and J are TRBV10-3 and TRBJ2-7; D is uncertain. Trimming removed 2 bases from V and 1 base from J, with 12 bases in between. The length of the CDR3 is 15 residues. Germline CDR1 ENHRY, CDR2 SYGVKD. CDR3 in DNA: TGTGCCATCAGTGAGGGTCAGTTAAAATCCTACGAGCAGTACTTC. Its protein is CAISEGQLKSYEQYF.

The count of this clone is one. This chain joins TRBV7-8 and TRBJ1-6; D remains ambiguous. This CDR3 is 13 amino acids long. Trimming stripped 4 bases from V and 14 bases from J, with 15 bases between. Germline-derived CDR1 and CDR2 are SGHVS and FQNEAQ. The chain's CDR3 is CASSSGRGSALHF. The CDR3 DNA is TGTGCCAGCAGCTCCGGACGCGGATCGGCCCTCCACTTT.

The chain carries TRBV2 and TRBJ1-2, with D uncertain. Germline V gene sequence: CDR1 SNHLY, CDR2 FYNNEI. This CDR3 is built from 16 residues. The ends were cut back, 7 bases at V and 1 base at J, with 19 bases in the middle. This CDR3 is CASNLYGGVGNYGYTF. The CDR3 nucleotides are TGTGCCAGCAATCTATACGGTGGTGTGGGTAACTATGGCTACACCTTC.

The chain couples TRBV5-1 to TRBJ1-2, with 11 bases aligning to TRBD1. There are 15 residues in the CDR3. Germline trimming cut 4 bases from V and 2 bases from J; bases unmatched to any gene: 4. CDR1 and CDR2 (germline): SGHRS, YFSETQ. In nucleotides, the CDR3 is TGCGCCAGCAGCGGAGGACAGGGGGCGAACTATGGCTACACCTTC. It yields the protein CASSGGQGANYGYTF.

The rearrangement uses TRBV3-1 (or the pseudogene TRBV3-2) and TRBJ2-5; D is ambiguous. The V gene's germline CDR1 is LGHDT and CDR2 YNNKEL (reference sequence). The germline V and J ends were trimmed by 4 bases and 3 bases, with 12 bases remaining between them. This CDR3 contains 14 residues. The CDR3 loop reads CASSPSGTKETQYF. CDR3 coding DNA: TGTGCCAGCAGCCCCTCGGGCACAAAAGAGACCCAGTACTTC.

This chain connects TRBV27 to TRBJ1-6; no firm D call. V was trimmed by 3 bases and J by 13 bases, leaving 10 bases between them. This CDR3 is 12 amino acids long. CDR1 MNHEY and CDR2 SMNVEV come from the germline V gene (reference sequence). The CDR3 coding sequence is TGTGCCAGCAGTTTCCCTGAGGGTCCCCTCCACTTT. Translating gives CASSFPEGPLHF.

This clone was seen only once. The chain uses TRBV5-8 and TRBJ2-5, with 10 bases that match TRBD2. Germline V lookup: CDR1 SGHTS, CDR2 YDEGEE. V lost 0 bases, J lost 5 bases, and 10 bases stayed unmatched. The CDR3 spans 17 residues. The CDR3 DNA reads as TGTGCCAGCAGCTTGGTCCATAGCGGGGGGTCCGGCGAGACCCAGTACTTC. This codes for CASSLVHSGGSGETQYF. The whole variable domain, remainder taken from reference TRBV5-8 and TRBJ2-5, is EAGVTQSPTHLIKTRGQQATLRCSPISGHTSVYWYQQALGLGLQFLLWYDEGEERNRGNFPPRFSGRQFPNYSSELNVNALELEDSALYLCASSLVHSGGSGETQYFGPGTRLLVL.

This chain connects TRBV12-3 or TRBV12-4 to TRBJ1-3, with 7 bases identical to TRBD1. The J segment lost 3 bases and the V segment lost 5 bases, leaving 1 base of the junction unmatched. The CDR3 extends over 13 amino acids. The CDR3 here is CASSPGGGNTIYF. CDR3 nucleotides: TGTGCCAGCAGTCCAGGGGGTGGAAACACCATATATTTT.

V and J are TRBV10-2 and TRBJ1-5; TRBD1 matches 11 bases. This CDR3 spans 13 amino acids. From germline, CDR1 is WSHSY and CDR2 SAAADI. Trimming took 8 bases from V and 4 from J; bases not matched to a gene: 1. The CDR3 coding sequence is TGCGCCAGCGGGACAGGGGGAAATCAGCCCCAGCATTTT. Residues: CASGTGGNQPQHF.

This sequence joins TRBV15 and TRBJ1-3; unclear D gene. The V gene lost 0 bases and the J gene lost 4 bases, with 4 bases spanning the gap. Germline CDR1 LNHNV, CDR2 YYDKDF (reference sequence). There are 13 residues in the CDR3. This CDR3 is CATSREQGNTIYF. CDR3 in DNA: TGTGCCACCAGCAGAGAACAAGGAAACACCATATATTTT.

CDR3 sequence (DNA): TGCGCCAGCAGCGTACCGACTAGCGGGGGCCGTAGGGTCACCGGGGAGCTGTTTTTT. It yields the protein CASSVPTSGGRRVTGELFF. This rearrangement joins TRBV4-1 to TRBJ2-2; 12 nucleotides line up with TRBD2. V was clipped by 5 bases and J by 4 bases; unmatched bases: 14. The CDR3 totals 19 residues. Germline CDR1 is MGHRA and CDR2 is YSYEKL.

The chain carries TRBV15 and TRBJ2-5, with D unresolved. The CDR3 extends over 15 amino acids. Trimming cost V 4 bases and J 5 bases, with 17 bases left between them. Germline V CDR1 and CDR2: LNHNV, YYDKDF (reference sequence). The CDR3 protein is CATSTPGAFRETQYF. CDR3 coding DNA: TGTGCCACCAGCACTCCGGGCGCGTTTCGGGAGACCCAGTACTTC.

This sequence joins TRBV30 and TRBJ2-5; tentatively, D is TRBD1 or TRBD2 (5 bases each). Trimming removed 5 bases from V and 1 base from J, with 8 bases in between. CDR1 is GTSNPN, CDR2 SVGIG, per germline (reference sequence). The CDR3 has 12 amino acids. The CDR3 DNA reads TGTGCCTGGGGGGGTTTCCAAGAGACCCAGTACTTC. This codes for CAWGGFQETQYF. Full variable domain (remainder filled in from reference TRBV30 and TRBJ2-5): SQTIHQWPATLVQPVGSPLSLECTVEGTSNPNLYWYRQAAGRGLQLLFYSVGIGQISSEVPQNLSASRPQDRQFILSSKKLLLSDSGFYLCAWGGFQETQYFGPGTRLLVL.

This chain uses TRBV19 with TRBJ1-1; D gene uncertain. The CDR3 runs to 15 residues. Germline V CDR1 and CDR2: LNHDA, SQIVND (reference sequence). CDR3 DNA sequence: TGTGCGACGGTGCCCCCAATCCGGGATGGCACTGAAGCTTTCTTT. Its translation is CATVPPIRDGTEAFF.

V usage is TRBV6-5 and J usage is TRBJ2-1; no reliable D call. CDR3 length: 11 amino acids. From germline, CDR1 is MNHEY and CDR2 SVGAGI. V lost 8 bases to trimming and J lost 9 bases, with 11 bases between them. CDR3 loop: CASSLGTEQFF. The CDR3 bases are TGTGCCAGCTCCCTTGGCACTGAGCAGTTCTTC.

The chain is built from TRBV4-1 and TRBJ1-1, with unresolved D. Between the trimmed V and J ends, which lost 0 bases and 3 bases, there was a span of 14 bases. This CDR3 is built from 16 residues. Germline CDR1 and CDR2: MGHRA and YSYEKL. This chain's CDR3 is CASSQDLGWVDTEAFF. CDR3 in DNA: TGCGCCAGCAGCCAAGATCTCGGGTGGGTCGACACTGAAGCTTTCTTT.

J is TRBJ1-4 and V is TRBV2; D is unclear. The germline CDR1 and CDR2 sequences are SNHLY and FYNNEI. Trimming removed 2 bases from V and 8 bases from J, with 6 bases in between. This CDR3 region has 12 residues. The CDR3 nucleotides are TGTGCCAGCAGTGAATACCCAGAAAAACTGTTTTTT. Its protein is CASSEYPEKLFF.

This chain connects TRBV5-4 to TRBJ1-4, with 8 bases that match TRBD1. The CDR3 is 15 residues long. The V gene's germline CDR1 is SGHNT and CDR2 YYREEE (reference sequence). V lost 2 bases, J lost 5 bases, and 5 bases stayed unmatched. The CDR3 DNA is TGTGCCAGCAGCTTCTGGACAGGGAAAAATGAAAAACTGTTTTTT. Translation: CASSFWTGKNEKLFF.

This clone was seen a handful of times. This sequence joins TRBV18 and TRBJ2-7, with 7 bases identical to TRBD2. Germline V gene data show CDR1 as KGHSH and CDR2 as LQKENI. This CDR3 has 16 residues. Losses at the gene ends were 0 bases for V and 5 bases for J; bases not matched to a gene: 10. CDR3 sequence (DNA): TGTGCCAGCTCACCACCTTACGGGGGGAATCCCCACGAGCAGTACTTC. Its protein is CASSPPYGGNPHEQYF.

This chain uses TRBV3-1 (or the pseudogene TRBV3-2) with TRBJ1-6, with D maybe TRBD1 (6 bases). The germline V and J ends were trimmed by 3 bases and 9 bases, with 12 bases remaining between them. CDR1 and CDR2 (germline): LGHDT, YNNKEL (reference sequence). This CDR3 is 14 amino acids long. Here the CDR3 reads CASSQQTGSSPLHF. The CDR3 nucleotides read TGTGCCAGCAGCCAGCAAACAGGGTCTTCACCCCTCCACTTT.

This clone was seen only once. This chain connects TRBV7-6 to TRBJ1-3; D unresolved. Trimming shortened V by 4 bases and J by 2 bases, and 9 bases separated the two germline ends. Germline loops: CDR1 SGHVS, CDR2 FNYEAQ. This CDR3 spans 14 amino acids. CDR3 amino acids: CASSSLTAGNTIYF. CDR3 DNA: TGTGCCAGCAGCTCGTTAACGGCTGGAAACACCATATATTTT.